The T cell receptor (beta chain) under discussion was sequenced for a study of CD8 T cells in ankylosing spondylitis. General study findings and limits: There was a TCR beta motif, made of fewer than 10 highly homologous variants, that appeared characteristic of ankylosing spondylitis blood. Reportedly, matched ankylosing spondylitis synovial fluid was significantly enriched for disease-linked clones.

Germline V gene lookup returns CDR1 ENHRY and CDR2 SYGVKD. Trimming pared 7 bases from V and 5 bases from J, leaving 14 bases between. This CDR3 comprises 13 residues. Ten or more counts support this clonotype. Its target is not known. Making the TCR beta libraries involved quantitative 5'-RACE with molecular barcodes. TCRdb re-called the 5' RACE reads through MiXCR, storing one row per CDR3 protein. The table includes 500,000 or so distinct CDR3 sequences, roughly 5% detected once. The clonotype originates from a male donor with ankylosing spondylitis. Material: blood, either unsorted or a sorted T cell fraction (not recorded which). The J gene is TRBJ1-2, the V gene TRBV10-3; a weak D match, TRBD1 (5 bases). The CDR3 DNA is TGTGCCATCAAAAATAGGGGTCGTTATGGCTACACCTTC. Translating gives CAIKNRGRYGYTF.